What follows are 26 T cell receptor beta chains derived from one specimen sequenced in a study of tumor-infiltrating lymphocytes in oesophageal squamous cell carcinoma. TCRdb used MiXCR to reprocess the PCR reads, holding one entry per CDR3 protein. The table has about 23,000 distinct CDR3 sequences, more than 30% seen once; the top ten hold about 25%. Input material: esophageal tumor tissue. Source of these receptors: a male donor with esophageal squamous cell carcinoma.

The table lists this clonotype with a few counts. The gene calls are TRBV5-6 and TRBJ2-1; D might be TRBD1 (6 bases). The J call could be wrong; TRBJ2-7 is a better fit for the DNA end. Germline values: CDR1 SGHDT, CDR2 YYEEEE. The CDR3 is 14 amino acids. CDR3 amino acids: CASSLSGTSYEQYF. CDR3 sequence (DNA): TGTGCCAGCAGCTTGTCCGGGACATCCTACGAGCAGTACTTC.

The chain is built from TRBV6-5 and TRBJ2-6, with D possibly being TRBD1 (5 bases). Near its end, the DNA agrees better with TRBJ1-2, so the J call may be wrong. This CDR3 comprises 17 residues. Germline CDR1 MNHEY, CDR2 SVGAGI. This chain's CDR3 is CASSRGIEGTSNYGYTF. The DNA for the CDR3 is TGTGCCAGCAGTCGGGGGATCGAGGGAACGTCTAACTATGGCTACACCTTC.

The chain links TRBV20-1 to TRBJ2-7; 10 bases agree with TRBD2. V shed 6 bases, J shed 2 bases, and the junction held 13 bases outside the gene matches. This CDR3 comprises 16 residues. Germline V gene sequence: CDR1 DFQATT, CDR2 SNEGSKA (reference sequence). Here the CDR3 reads CSAGGLAKRTTYEQYF. The CDR3 DNA is TGCAGTGCGGGGGGACTAGCGAAGAGGACCACCTACGAGCAGTACTTC.

In its sample, this clonotype ranks as medium-sized. The rearrangement uses TRBV7-9 and TRBJ2-5; the D is unclear. V shed 5 bases and J shed 0 bases, with 13 bases lying between them. The CDR3 runs 15 residues. The germline V gene has CDR1 SEHNR and CDR2 FQNEAQ (reference sequence). For the CDR3, the DNA is TGTGCCAGCAGCCCGACCCCAGCGAACCAAGAGACCCAGTACTTC. Amino acid sequence: CASSPTPANQETQYF.

The chain couples TRBV6-1 to TRBJ2-3, with D perhaps TRBD1 (5 bases). Germline V gene sequence: CDR1 MNHNS, CDR2 SASEGT. Trimming left V 4 bases short and J 0 bases short, with 17 bases between. This CDR3 region has 17 residues. The CDR3 reads CASSATRTRASTDTQYF. The CDR3 DNA reads as TGTGCCAGCAGTGCTACGCGGACACGCGCTAGCACAGATACGCAGTATTTT.

This clonotype was detected ten times or more. A much larger clonotype is one base distant, so this may be a read error. This chain joins TRBV6-1 and TRBJ2-7; 11 bases map to TRBD2. The ends lost 6 bases at V and 7 bases at J; junction bases unmatched: 8. The CDR3 length is 14 residues. The V gene's germline CDR1 is MNHNS and CDR2 SASEGT. CDR3 bases: TGTGCCAGCAGCGGGACTAGCGGCTACAATGAGCAGTACTTC. As protein: CASSGTSGYNEQYF.

This clonotype turned up a few times. The chain couples TRBV7-3 to TRBJ2-1; 9 nucleotides match TRBD1. The CDR3 loop spans 14 amino acids. Germline CDR1 SGHTA, CDR2 FQGTGA. V lost 4 bases and J lost 2; bases outside the gene matches: 0. The CDR3 coding sequence is TGTGCCAGCAGCTGGACAGGGGCCTACAATGAGCAGTTCTTC. Encoded protein: CASSWTGAYNEQFF.

This chain connects TRBV7-3 to TRBJ2-1; 10 bases are a match to TRBD2. Germline values: CDR1 SGHTA, CDR2 FQGTGA. The V segment lost 4 bases and the J segment 10 bases; nucleotides outside the gene matches: 13. The CDR3 runs 16 residues. CDR3 in DNA: TGTGCCAGCAGCTACTCTAGCGGGGGACTAGGGGGAGAGCAGTTCTTC. This translates into CASSYSSGGLGGEQFF. Full variable domain (rest looked up from reference TRBV7-3 and TRBJ2-1): GAGVSQTPSNKVTEKGKYVELRCDPISGHTALYWYRQSLGQGPEFLIYFQGTGAADDSGLPNDRFFAVRPEGSVSTLKIQRTERGDSAVYLCASSYSSGGLGGEQFFGPGTRLTVL.

This clonotype was counted only a few times. This chain links TRBV19 with TRBJ2-6, with D possibly TRBD2 on 5 matching bases. CDR1 is LNHDA and CDR2 is SQIVND in the germline V gene (reference sequence). V was cut by 2 bases and J by 2 bases, with 13 bases left in between. The CDR3 consists of 17 residues. CDR3 loop: CASSIRTFPPGANVLTF. The CDR3 DNA reads as TGTGCCAGTAGTATAAGGACTTTTCCCCCTGGGGCCAACGTCCTGACTTTC.

This clonotype has more than one count but fewer than ten. V is TRBV2 and J is TRBJ1-1; no definite D call. CDR1 and CDR2 (germline): SNHLY, FYNNEI. This CDR3 region has 12 residues. Trimming shortened V by 7 bases and J by 1 base, and 7 bases separated the two germline ends. In DNA form, the CDR3 reads TGTGCCAGCATTGAGGAGAACACTGAAGCTTTCTTT. Translation gives CASIEENTEAFF.

This clonotype was seen at least ten times. The V call is TRBV6-1, the J call TRBJ1-4; 8 nucleotides align to TRBD1. Germline values: CDR1 MNHNS, CDR2 SASEGT. This CDR3 has 14 amino acids. The J segment lost 3 bases and the V segment lost 7 bases, leaving 4 bases of the junction unmatched. CDR3 sequence reads: CASTRQGSNEKLFF. DNA of the CDR3: TGTGCCAGCACTAGACAGGGGTCTAATGAAAAACTGTTTTTT.

The rearrangement uses TRBV20-1 and TRBJ2-3; D remains unclear. This CDR3 contains 12 residues. Trimming took off 1 base at V and 5 bases at J, with 7 bases between the two ends. The germline V gene has CDR1 DFQATT and CDR2 SNEGSKA (reference sequence). Here the CDR3 reads CSARGRGDTQYF. Here the CDR3 DNA reads TGCAGTGCTAGAGGGAGAGGAGATACGCAGTATTTT.

This clonotype has more than one count but fewer than ten. This sequence joins TRBV10-2 and TRBJ2-3, with D maybe TRBD1 (5 bases). CDR1 is WSHSY and CDR2 is SAAADI in the germline V gene. The CDR3 runs 14 residues. The V end lost 7 bases, the J end lost 0 bases, and 11 bases lay between the germline ends. In DNA form, the CDR3 reads TGCGCCAGCACGCGACAGACTAGCACAGATACGCAGTATTTT. It encodes CASTRQTSTDTQYF.

This clonotype was recorded many times. This is likely a read error, given that the CDR3 carries no conserved phenylalanine or tryptophan at its end. The DNA is left out, because the CDR3 cannot be placed on it with certainty; the CDR3 is given as TCRdb lists it. This chain links TRBV7-9 with TRBJ2-7. In germline, CDR1 is SEHNR, CDR2 FQNEAQ (reference sequence). The CDR3 contains 8 residues when both ends are counted. The CDR3 here is CASSFESS.

This clonotype is medium-sized (0.01 to 0.1%) in the sample. The J gene is TRBJ2-5, the V gene TRBV6-1; D is possibly TRBD2 (6 bases). Germline V gene sequence: CDR1 MNHNS, CDR2 SASEGT. V lost 6 bases, J lost 5 bases, and 16 bases lay in between. CDR3 length: 14 amino acids. This CDR3 is CASRRDRGRETQYF. CDR3 nucleotides: TGTGCCAGCAGACGCGACCGGGGGAGGGAGACCCAGTACTTC.

This clonotype was observed at least ten times. The CDR3 reads CASSSPGGAFFPYTNQPQHF. Here the CDR3 DNA reads TGTGCCAGCAGTTCCCCTGGGGGGGCGTTTTTCCCATACACTAATCAGCCCCAGCATTTT. This rearrangement joins TRBV28 to TRBJ1-5; D is perhaps TRBD1 (6 bases). The germline gives CDR1 MDHEN, CDR2 SYDVKM. The CDR3 contains 20 residues. Trimming took 4 bases from V and 4 from J, leaving 29 bases between them.

This clonotype showed up just a few times. V gene TRBV18 combines with J gene TRBJ2-1; D perhaps matches TRBD1 (5 bases). TRBJ2-7 matches the DNA end more closely, so the J call is doubtful. The CDR3 has 14 residues. Germline loops: CDR1 KGHSH, CDR2 LQKENI. This CDR3 is CASSPPSGILEQYF. The DNA of the CDR3 is TGTGCCAGCTCACCACCGTCAGGGATTCTCGAGCAGTACTTC.

The J gene is TRBJ2-5, the V gene TRBV10-2; D call uncertain. The better agreement between TRBJ2-1 and the DNA end casts doubt on the J call. The CDR3 extends over 12 amino acids. Germline loops: CDR1 WSHSY, CDR2 SAAADI. The CDR3 region is CASSEFGNEQFF. In DNA form, the CDR3 reads TGCGCCAGCAGTGAATTCGGCAATGAGCAGTTCTTC.

The chain employs TRBV27 and TRBJ2-1; TRBD2 aligns across 8 bases. CDR3 size: 12 residues. V was clipped by 5 bases and J by 10 bases; unmatched bases: 4. Germline loops: CDR1 MNHEY, CDR2 SMNVEV (reference sequence). The CDR3 bases are TGTGCCAGCAGTCGAGCGGGGGAGGAGCAGTTCTTC. Its translation: CASSRAGEEQFF.

The V gene is TRBV7-6, the J gene TRBJ1-1; the D gene is possibly TRBD1 (5 bases). CDR3 length equals 15 residues. Germline lookup yields CDR1 SGHVS and CDR2 FNYEAQ. The ends were cut back, 5 bases at V and 2 bases at J, with 15 bases in the middle. CDR3 in amino acids: CASSPQWRGNTEAFF. The CDR3 DNA is TGTGCCAGCAGCCCCCAGTGGAGGGGAAACACTGAAGCTTTCTTT.

This clonotype was seen many times. The rearrangement links TRBV12-3 or TRBV12-4 to TRBJ1-2, with TRBD1 as a possible D gene (5 bases). Trimming stripped 3 bases from V and 3 bases from J, with 14 bases between. The CDR3 consists of 15 residues. Written as DNA, the CDR3 is TGTGCCAGCAGTTTGAAGGGACGGGGCGACTATGGCTACACCTTC. Translated: CASSLKGRGDYGYTF.

By share, this clonotype counts as medium-sized. The chain has TRBV7-3 and TRBJ2-4; 7 nucleotides align to TRBD2. The CDR3 covers 13 residues. In germline, CDR1 is SGHTA, CDR2 FQGTGA. Trimming removed 5 bases from V and 9 bases from J; junction bases left unmatched: 7. CDR3 in DNA: TGTGCCAGCAGCGCCGTCGCGGGAGCCATTCAGTACTTC. It translates to CASSAVAGAIQYF.

The chain joins TRBV7-8 to TRBJ2-5, with TRBD1 matching over 8 bases. The germline V gene encodes CDR1 SGHVS and CDR2 FQNEAQ. There are 16 residues in the CDR3. The V segment lost 6 bases and the J segment 1 base; nucleotides outside the gene matches: 10. This CDR3 reads CASSSPDQGAQETQYF. CDR3 in DNA: TGTGCCAGCAGTTCGCCGGACCAGGGGGCCCAAGAGACCCAGTACTTC. Using reference TRBV7-8 and TRBJ2-5 for the parts outside the CDR3, the full variable domain is GAGVSQSPRYKVAKRGQDVALRCDPISGHVSLFWYQQALGQGPEFLTYFQNEAQLDKSGLPSDRFFAERPEGSVSTLKIQRTQQEDSAVYLCASSSPDQGAQETQYFGPGTRLLVL.

This clonotype has at least ten counts. V and J are TRBV6-6 and TRBJ1-3, with D unresolved. The germline V gene encodes CDR1 MNHNY and CDR2 SVGAGI (reference sequence). There are 15 residues in the CDR3. Trimming took 0 bases from V and 3 from J, leaving 9 bases between them. The CDR3 nucleotides are TGTGCCAGCAGTTACTCGAGGGAGGGTGGAAACACCATATATTTT. This sequence encodes CASSYSREGGNTIYF.

Judged by abundance, this clonotype is medium-sized. This chain links TRBV7-6 with TRBJ2-1; D may correspond to TRBD1 or TRBD2 (6 bases each). CDR1 and CDR2 (germline): SGHVS, FNYEAQ. V was trimmed by 0 bases and J by 7 bases, leaving 19 bases between them. CDR3 size: 17 residues. This CDR3 is CASSLAGGGALGNEQFF. The CDR3 DNA is TGTGCCAGCAGCTTAGCGGGGGGCGGGGCGTTGGGAAATGAGCAGTTCTTC.

This clonotype was picked up many times. A clone one base away is much larger, so this may be a read error. The chain combines TRBV7-9 with TRBJ2-7; TRBD2 aligns across 8 bases. The CDR3 is 16 amino acids. Trimming at V came to 4 bases and at J to 7 bases, leaving 15 bases not matched to a gene. Germline V gene sequence: CDR1 SEHNR, CDR2 FQNEAQ (reference sequence). CDR3 DNA: TGTGCCAGCAGCTGGCCGGGACTAGAGACATACAATGAGCAGTACTTC. It is translated as CASSWPGLETYNEQYF. The full variable domain, in which reference TRBV7-9 and TRBJ2-7 provide the parts outside the CDR3, is DTGVSQNPRHKITKRGQNVTFRCDPISEHNRLYWYRQTLGQGPEFLTYFQNEAQLEKSRLLSDRFSAERPKGSFSTLEIQRTEQGDSAMYLCASSWPGLETYNEQYFGPGTRLTVT.